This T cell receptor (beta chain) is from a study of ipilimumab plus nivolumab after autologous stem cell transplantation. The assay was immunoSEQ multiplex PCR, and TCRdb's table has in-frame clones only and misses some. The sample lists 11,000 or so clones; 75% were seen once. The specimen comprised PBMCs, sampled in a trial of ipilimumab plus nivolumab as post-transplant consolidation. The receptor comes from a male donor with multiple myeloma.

The CDR3 DNA reads as TGCGCCAGCAGCCCCCTGACCTCCTTCAACACCGGGGAGCTGTTTTTT. Translated, it gives CASSPLTSFNTGELFF. The genes are TRBV5-1 and TRBJ2-2; no clear D. Between the trimmed V and J ends, which lost 4 bases and 2 bases, there was a span of 15 bases. The CDR3 extends over 16 amino acids. The germline V gene has CDR1 SGHRS and CDR2 YFSETQ.